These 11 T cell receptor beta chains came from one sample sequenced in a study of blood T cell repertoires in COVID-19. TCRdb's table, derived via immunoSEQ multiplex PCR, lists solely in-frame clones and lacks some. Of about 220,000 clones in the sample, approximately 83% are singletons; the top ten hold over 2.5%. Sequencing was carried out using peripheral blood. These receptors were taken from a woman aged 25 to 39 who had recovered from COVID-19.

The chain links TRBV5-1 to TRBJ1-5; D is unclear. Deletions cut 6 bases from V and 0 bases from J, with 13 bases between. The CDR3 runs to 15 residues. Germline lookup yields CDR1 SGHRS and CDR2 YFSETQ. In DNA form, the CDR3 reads TGCGCCAGCACCCCAACTCCCAATAGCAATCAGCCCCAGCATTTT. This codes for CASTPTPNSNQPQHF.

The CDR3 coding sequence is TGCGCCAGCACTATAGGACAGCTCCTCATGAACACTGAAGCTTTCTTT. It encodes CASTIGQLLMNTEAFF. V usage is TRBV5-1 and J usage is TRBJ1-1; D may be TRBD1 (6 bases). Trimming stripped 6 bases from V and 0 bases from J, with 18 bases between. The CDR3 runs 16 residues. Germline CDR1 and CDR2: SGHRS and YFSETQ.

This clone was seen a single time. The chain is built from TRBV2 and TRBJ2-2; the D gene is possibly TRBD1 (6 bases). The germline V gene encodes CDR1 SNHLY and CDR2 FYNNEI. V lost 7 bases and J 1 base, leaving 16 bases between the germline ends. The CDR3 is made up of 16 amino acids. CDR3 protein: CASIKSGTKNTGELFF. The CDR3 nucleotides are TGTGCCAGCATAAAATCCGGGACAAAGAACACCGGGGAGCTGTTTTTT.

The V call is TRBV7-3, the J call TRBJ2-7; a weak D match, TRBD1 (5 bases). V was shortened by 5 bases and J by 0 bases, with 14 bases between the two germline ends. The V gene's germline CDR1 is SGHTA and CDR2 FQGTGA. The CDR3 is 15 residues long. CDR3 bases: TGTGCCAGCAGCAGAGACAGTCAGAGCTCCTACGAGCAGTACTTC. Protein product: CASSRDSQSSYEQYF. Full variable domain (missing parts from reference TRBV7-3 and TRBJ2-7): GAGVSQTPSNKVTEKGKYVELRCDPISGHTALYWYRQSLGQGPEFLIYFQGTGAADDSGLPNDRFFAVRPEGSVSTLKIQRTERGDSAVYLCASSRDSQSSYEQYFGPGTRLTVT.

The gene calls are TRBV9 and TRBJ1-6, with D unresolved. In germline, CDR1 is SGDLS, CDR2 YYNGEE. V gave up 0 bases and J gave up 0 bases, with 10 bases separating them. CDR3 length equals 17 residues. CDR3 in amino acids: CASSVGQVRSYNSPLHF. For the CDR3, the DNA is TGTGCCAGCAGCGTAGGACAAGTTCGCTCCTATAATTCACCCCTCCACTTT.

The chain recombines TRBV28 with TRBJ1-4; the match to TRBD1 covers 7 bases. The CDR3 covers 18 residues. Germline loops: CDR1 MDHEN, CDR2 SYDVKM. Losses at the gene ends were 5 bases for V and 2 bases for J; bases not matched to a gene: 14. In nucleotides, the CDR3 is TGTGCCAGCAGTCGAAGAGACAGGGCTTTTTTGACTAATGAAAAACTGTTTTTT. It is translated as CASSRRDRAFLTNEKLFF.

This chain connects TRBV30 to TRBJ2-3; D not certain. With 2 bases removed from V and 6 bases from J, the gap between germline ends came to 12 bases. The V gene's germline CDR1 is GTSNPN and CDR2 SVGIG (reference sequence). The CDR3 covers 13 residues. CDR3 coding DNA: TGTGCCTGGAGTAACCTTGTCCGGGATACGCAGTATTTT. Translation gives CAWSNLVRDTQYF.

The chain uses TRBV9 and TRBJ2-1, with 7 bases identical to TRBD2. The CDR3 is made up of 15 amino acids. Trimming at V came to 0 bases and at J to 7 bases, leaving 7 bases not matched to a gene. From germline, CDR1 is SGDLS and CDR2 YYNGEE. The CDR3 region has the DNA TGTGCCAGCAGCGTAGTTGGCGGGAGCGGGAATGAGCAGTTCTTC. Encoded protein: CASSVVGGSGNEQFF.

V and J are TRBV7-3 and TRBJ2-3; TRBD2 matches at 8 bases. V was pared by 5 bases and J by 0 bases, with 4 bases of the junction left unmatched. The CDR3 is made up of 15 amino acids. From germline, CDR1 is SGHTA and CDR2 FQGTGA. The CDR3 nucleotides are TGTGCCAGCAGCCCGGGGGGGATTAGCACAGATACGCAGTATTTT. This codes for CASSPGGISTDTQYF. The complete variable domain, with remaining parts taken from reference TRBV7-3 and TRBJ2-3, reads GAGVSQTPSNKVTEKGKYVELRCDPISGHTALYWYRQSLGQGPEFLIYFQGTGAADDSGLPNDRFFAVRPEGSVSTLKIQRTERGDSAVYLCASSPGGISTDTQYFGPGTRLTVL.

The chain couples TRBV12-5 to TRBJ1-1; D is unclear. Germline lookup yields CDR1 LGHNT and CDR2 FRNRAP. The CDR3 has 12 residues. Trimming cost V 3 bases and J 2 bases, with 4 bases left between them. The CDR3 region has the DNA TGTGCTAGTGGTTTCGGTAACACTGAAGCTTTCTTT. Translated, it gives CASGFGNTEAFF.

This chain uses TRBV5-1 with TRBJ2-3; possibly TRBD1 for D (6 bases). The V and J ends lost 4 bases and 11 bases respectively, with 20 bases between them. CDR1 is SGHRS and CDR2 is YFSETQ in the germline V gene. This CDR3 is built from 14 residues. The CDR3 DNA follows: TGCGCCAGCAGCCAGTCCCCGACAGGCCGGGAGCAGTATTTT. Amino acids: CASSQSPTGREQYF.